These 6 T cell receptor beta chains were all obtained from the same sample, sequenced in a study of shared clonotypes between healthy human individuals. Assay used: immunoSEQ multiplex PCR; TCRdb lists only in-frame clones, some missing. The sample shows roughly 1,500,000 clones, approximately 98.5% of them seen only once. The sequenced sample consisted of naive CD4+ T cells sorted from blood. The subset denotes: CD45RA+ positively selected. The receptor source for this set is a man aged 25 to 40 in good health.

This clone was recorded once. The gene calls are TRBV6-6 and TRBJ2-7; D remains ambiguous. There are 14 residues in the CDR3. Germline V CDR1 and CDR2: MNHNY, SVGAGI (reference sequence). With 8 bases removed from V and 3 bases from J, the gap between germline ends came to 17 bases. The CDR3 nucleotides read TGTGCCAGCCAAAGGATCCAGTCAATCTACGAGCAGTACTTC. Its translation: CASQRIQSIYEQYF.

The chain uses TRBV10-1 and TRBJ1-1, with 7 bases identical to TRBD1. V lost 3 bases and J lost 0; bases outside the gene matches: 4. The germline V gene encodes CDR1 WNHNN and CDR2 SYGVQD (reference sequence). The CDR3 sequence is 15 residues long. The CDR3 DNA is TGCGCCAGCAGTGAAAACGGACAGGTGAACACTGAAGCTTTCTTT. Amino acid sequence: CASSENGQVNTEAFF.

This clone showed up just once. This rearrangement joins TRBV30 to TRBJ2-1, with D perhaps matching TRBD1 (6 bases). Trimming removed 3 bases from V and 6 bases from J, with 18 bases in between. The V gene's germline CDR1 is GTSNPN and CDR2 SVGIG (reference sequence). The CDR3 spans 15 residues. CDR3 DNA sequence: TGTGCCTGGAGCAGGTGGCAGGGGCGTAGCAATGAGCAGTTCTTC. Encoded protein: CAWSRWQGRSNEQFF.

V usage is TRBV2 and J usage is TRBJ2-7; 12 positions match TRBD2. The J segment lost 5 bases and the V segment lost 4 bases, leaving 6 bases of the junction unmatched. This CDR3 spans 15 amino acids. The germline V gene encodes CDR1 SNHLY and CDR2 FYNNEI. The CDR3 DNA reads TGTGCCAGCAGTGCTAGCGGGAGGGCCCTGAACGAGCAGTACTTC. Translated, it gives CASSASGRALNEQYF.

The CDR3 nucleotides are TGTGCCAGCAGCTTAGGTGGCGAACTAGGGGAGCAGTACTTC. It specifies CASSLGGELGEQYF. This chain joins TRBV11-3 and TRBJ2-7; possibly TRBD2 for D (5 bases). The CDR3 extends over 14 amino acids. Trimming pared 1 base from V and 7 bases from J, leaving 14 bases between. Per the germline V gene, CDR1 is SGHNT and CDR2 is YENEEA.

The rearrangement uses TRBV5-1 and TRBJ1-2; D is unclear. CDR1 is SGHRS and CDR2 is YFSETQ in the germline V gene. Trimming removed 4 bases from V and 6 bases from J, with 10 bases in between. There are 12 residues in the CDR3. In DNA, the CDR3 is TGCGCCAGCAGCCTGGCGCGGGATGGCTACACCTTC. It specifies CASSLARDGYTF.